Below, one T cell receptor beta chain is given with its context. No antigen is known for it. Clones were read by immunoSEQ multiplex PCR, and TCRdb kept only the in-frame ones, dropping some. The data hold roughly 250,000 clones, with more than 65% observed a single time. Looked up from germline, CDR1 is SGDLS and CDR2 is YYNGEE. Trimming took 0 bases from V and 4 from J; bases not matched to a gene: 6. The CDR3 is 15 amino acids. The data are from a study of Tregs in tolerant kidney transplant recipients. General study results and limits: Expanding Tregs on activated donor B cells appeared to best identify donor-specific TCRbeta clones. Few patients were studied, so findings need validation in larger groups.

Thawed PBMCs were FACS-sorted into unstimulated CD4+CD25+CD127- regulatory T cells, CD4+CD25- non-regulatory cells, CD4 and CD8 cells. The V gene is TRBV9, the J gene TRBJ1-1, with 7 positions matching TRBD1. The receptor's source is a human donor in good health. Sequenced: CD4+ T cells from blood. In nucleotides, the CDR3 is TGTGCCAGCAGCGTAGATAGTCAGGGGGGCACTGAAGCTTTCTTT. Residues: CASSVDSQGGTEAFF.